The 14 T cell receptor beta chains below come from one sample, sequenced in a study of cytomegalovirus exposure and HLA in healthy donors. 60 Vbeta and 13 Jbeta primers were used in PCR. TCRdb's table, derived via immunoSEQ multiplex PCR, lists solely in-frame clones and lacks some. In the table there are about 120,000 clones, roughly 82% of which are singletons. Sequenced material: PBMCs. All receptors derive from a woman aged 40 to 50 in good health and CMV-seropositive.

Here the CDR3 reads CASRPANSGNTIYF. As DNA, the CDR3 is TGTGCCAGCAGACCCGCTAACTCTGGAAACACCATATATTTT. The chain is built from TRBV28 and TRBJ1-3; D not certain. Trimming stripped 6 bases from V and 0 bases from J, with 9 bases between. Looked up from germline, CDR1 is MDHEN and CDR2 is SYDVKM. This CDR3 region has 14 residues.

The chain has TRBV11-3 and TRBJ2-1, with D possibly matching TRBD2 (6 bases). Trimming removed 6 bases at V and 0 bases at J, with 15 bases between. The CDR3 has 16 residues. From germline, CDR1 is SGHNT and CDR2 YENEEA. CDR3 sequence (DNA): TGTGCCAGCAGTCCATCTAGCGCTAGCTCCTACAATGAGCAGTTCTTC. Residues: CASSPSSASSYNEQFF. The whole variable domain, filled in from reference TRBV11-3 and TRBJ2-1, reads EAGVVQSPRYKIIEKKQPVAFWCNPISGHNTLYWYLQNLGQGPELLIRYENEEAVDDSQLPKDRFSAERLKGVDSTLKIQPAELGDSAVYLCASSPSSASSYNEQFFGPGTRLTVL.

There are a few counts of this clone. The chain employs TRBV28 and TRBJ2-3; weak D call: TRBD2 (7 bases). Germline V gene data show CDR1 as MDHEN and CDR2 as SYDVKM. CDR3 length: 16 amino acids. Trimming left V 3 bases short and J 6 bases short, with 19 bases between. CDR3 nucleotides: TGTGCCAGCAGTTTGGGGGGCGGGAGTAGAGGGGATACGCAGTATTTT. This encodes CASSLGGGSRGDTQYF.

The chain is built from TRBV6-4 and TRBJ1-2; 7 nucleotides align to TRBD1. V was pared by 0 bases and J by 4 bases, with 5 bases of the junction left unmatched. The CDR3 is 15 amino acids. CDR1 is MRHNA, CDR2 SNTAGT, per germline. CDR3: CASSDSKGGSYGYTF. DNA for the CDR3: TGTGCCAGCAGTGACTCGAAAGGGGGCAGCTATGGCTACACCTTC.

The rearrangement links TRBV5-4 to TRBJ1-2; D gene ambiguous. This CDR3 has 13 amino acids. Germline CDR1 is SGHNT and CDR2 is YYREEE (reference sequence). Trimming left V 1 base short and J 2 bases short, with 6 bases between. CDR3 bases: TGTGCCAGCAGCTTGTCACGGAACTATGGCTACACCTTC. It is translated as CASSLSRNYGYTF.

V usage is TRBV5-1 and J usage is TRBJ2-2; possible D gene TRBD2, 5 bases. Germline lookup yields CDR1 SGHRS and CDR2 YFSETQ. The CDR3 runs 16 residues. Trimming stripped 4 bases from V and 1 base from J, with 14 bases between. DNA of the CDR3: TGCGCCAGCAGCATTAGCGTCACTGAGAACACCGGGGAGCTGTTTTTT. As protein: CASSISVTENTGELFF.

CDR3 region: CAHRGSSYNEQFF. The CDR3 DNA reads as TGTGCCCACCGAGGAAGCTCCTACAATGAGCAGTTCTTC. The chain uses TRBV30 and TRBJ2-1; D ambiguous. The CDR3 loop spans 13 amino acids. The V gene's germline CDR1 is GTSNPN and CDR2 SVGIG (reference sequence). V gave up 8 bases and J gave up 0 bases, with 11 bases separating them.

This sequence joins TRBV6-6 and TRBJ2-5; 9 positions agree with TRBD1. The J call may be incorrect, as the DNA end agrees better with TRBJ2-7. The germline CDR1 and CDR2 sequences are MNHNY and SVGAGI (reference sequence). CDR3 length: 14 residues. The CDR3 region has the DNA TGTGCCAGCATTTCCGGGACAGGGCAAGGCGAGCAGTACTTC. Translating gives CASISGTGQGEQYF.

CDR3 bases: TGTGCCAGCAGCTCTCGGACAGGGAGGCCTGAAGCTTTCTTT. It specifies CASSSRTGRPEAFF. This rearrangement joins TRBV5-4 to TRBJ1-1, with 8 bases aligning to TRBD1. With 3 bases clipped from V and 6 bases from J, the junction kept 7 bases outside the gene matches. CDR3 length: 14 amino acids. Germline V CDR1 and CDR2: SGHNT, YYREEE (reference sequence).

The chain carries TRBV2 and TRBJ2-3, with D perhaps matching TRBD2 (5 bases). Germline lookup yields CDR1 SNHLY and CDR2 FYNNEI. V was clipped by 8 bases and J by 2 bases, with 11 bases between them. CDR3 length equals 13 residues. The CDR3 region has the DNA TGTGCCAGCGGTAGCGAGTACACAGATACGCAGTATTTT. It codes for CASGSEYTDTQYF.

This rearrangement joins TRBV7-8 to TRBJ1-5; 7 bases map to TRBD1. Germline V gene sequence: CDR1 SGHVS, CDR2 FQNEAQ. The CDR3 is 15 residues long. V gave up 5 bases and J gave up 5 bases; unmatched junction bases: 9. The CDR3 DNA follows: TGTGCCAGCAGCCACCGGGACAGACCTGATCAGCCCCAGCATTTT. Its protein product is CASSHRDRPDQPQHF.

At least ten counts were recorded for this clone. J is TRBJ2-3 and V is TRBV10-1, with 9 bases fitting TRBD2. V shed 7 bases and J 5 bases; nucleotides not matched to a gene: 13. Germline lookup yields CDR1 WNHNN and CDR2 SYGVQD (reference sequence). The CDR3 runs 16 residues. CDR3 sequence (DNA): TGCGCCAGCACCCCCTCCCTAGCGGGGACGGGAGATACGCAGTATTTT. Protein: CASTPSLAGTGDTQYF.

The table lists this clone with a few counts. V and J are TRBV6-6 and TRBJ1-2, with D unclear. Trimming took off 5 bases at V and 2 bases at J, with 6 bases between the two ends. CDR1 and CDR2 from the germline V gene are MNHNY and SVGAGI (reference sequence). This CDR3 spans 12 amino acids. The CDR3 bases are TGTGCCAGCAGTGCGGGAAACTATGGCTACACCTTC. The encoded protein is CASSAGNYGYTF.

The chain is built from TRBV29-1 and TRBJ2-1, with 8 bases lining up with TRBD2. Losses at the gene ends were 4 bases for V and 1 base for J; bases not matched to a gene: 9. Germline-derived CDR1 and CDR2 are SQVTM and ANQGSEA. The CDR3 consists of 16 residues. The CDR3, as DNA: TGCAGCGTTGCTCCGGGAGGGATTACTTCCTACAATGAGCAGTTCTTC. This sequence encodes CSVAPGGITSYNEQFF.